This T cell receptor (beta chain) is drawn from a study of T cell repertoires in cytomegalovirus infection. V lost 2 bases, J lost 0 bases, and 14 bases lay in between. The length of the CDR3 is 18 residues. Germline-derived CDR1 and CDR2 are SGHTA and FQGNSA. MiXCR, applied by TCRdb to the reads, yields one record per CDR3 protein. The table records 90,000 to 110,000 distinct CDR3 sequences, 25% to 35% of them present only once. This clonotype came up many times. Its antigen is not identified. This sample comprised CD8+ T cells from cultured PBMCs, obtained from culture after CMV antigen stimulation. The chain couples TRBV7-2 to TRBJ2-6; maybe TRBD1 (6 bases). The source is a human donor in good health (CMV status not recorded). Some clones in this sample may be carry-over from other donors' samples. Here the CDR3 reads CASSLKVQGLSGANVLTF. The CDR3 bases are TGTGCCAGCAGCTTAAAGGTTCAGGGGCTCTCTGGGGCCAACGTCCTGACTTTC.